This T cell receptor (beta chain) originates from a study of cytomegalovirus exposure and HLA in healthy donors. This PCR relied on a set of 60 Vbeta primers and 13 Jbeta primers. Generated by immunoSEQ multiplex PCR, the TCRdb table keeps only in-frame clones and is missing some. This table holds about 140,000 clones. On this clone: Its antigen is undetermined.

General observations from the study: Common viral pathogens seemed, in a later analysis, to connect with several of the most significant clusters. A later look showed TCR association rates differing by HLA locus, highest for DRB1 and lowest for HLA-C.

V lost 3 bases to trimming and J lost 2 bases, with 11 bases between them. The CDR3 runs 14 residues. CDR1 KGHSH and CDR2 LQKENI come from the germline V gene. The receptor comes from a male donor in good health and CMV-seronegative. Material for sequencing was PBMCs. The chain carries TRBV18 and TRBJ2-7; D is perhaps TRBD1 (5 bases). In DNA form, the CDR3 reads TGTGCCAGCTCACCCCTGACAGAGGCCTACGAGCAGTACTTC. It specifies CASSPLTEAYEQYF. The full variable domain, with the rest looked up from reference TRBV18 and TRBJ2-7, is NAGVMQNPRHLVRRRGQEARLRCSPMKGHSHVYWYRQLPEEGLKFMVYLQKENIIDESGMPKERFSAEFPKEGPSILRIQQVVRGDSAAYFCASSPLTEAYEQYFGPGTRLTVT.